In its sample, the clone carrying this T cell receptor beta chain was seen many times. Germline V gives CDR1 SNHLY, CDR2 FYNNEI. The V gene end was trimmed by 8 bases and the J gene end by 4 bases; junction bases not matched to a gene: 10. This CDR3 contains 14 residues. This entry is derived from a study of T cells in Graves' hyperthyroidism and ophthalmopathy. The CDR3 regions of TCR beta were amplified from RNA transcripts. TCR CDR3 underwent first-round RT-PCR with the HTBI primer set. TCRdb re-derived calls from the multiplex PCR reads in MiXCR, one entry per CDR3 protein. The top ten hold 3.5% to 4.5% of the sample, which has approximately 610,000 distinct CDR3 sequences, 14% to 15% seen once. Individuals with ophthalmopathy presented a Clinical Activity Score of at least 3, a NOSPECS grade of at least 4 and a duration under 3 months.

This receptor was taken from a woman between 35 and 50 years old with Graves' ophthalmopathy. The sequencing sample was made of blood. The gene calls are TRBV2 and TRBJ1-2; 7 bases align to TRBD1. CDR3 bases: TGTGCCAGCGCCAGGACAGGTCCTAGCTATGGCTACACCTTC. Translated: CASARTGPSYGYTF.